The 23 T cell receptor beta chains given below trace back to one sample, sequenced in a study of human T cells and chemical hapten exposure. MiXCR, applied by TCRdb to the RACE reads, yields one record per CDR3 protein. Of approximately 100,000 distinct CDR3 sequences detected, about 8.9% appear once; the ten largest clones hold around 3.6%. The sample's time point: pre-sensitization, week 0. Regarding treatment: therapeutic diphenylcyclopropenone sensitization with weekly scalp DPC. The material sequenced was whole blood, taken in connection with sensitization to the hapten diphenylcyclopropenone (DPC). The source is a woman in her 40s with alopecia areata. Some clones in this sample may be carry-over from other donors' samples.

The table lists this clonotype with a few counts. Written as DNA, the CDR3 is TGTGCCAGCAGCCGGAGGACTAGCGGGGGTCAAGAGACCCAGTACTTC. This translates into CASSRRTSGGQETQYF. The rearrangement links TRBV4-2 to TRBJ2-5, with 13 bases identical to TRBD2. Germline V gene lookup returns CDR1 LGHNA and CDR2 YNFKEQ. The V gene end was trimmed by 4 bases and the J gene end by 2 bases; junction bases not matched to a gene: 4. This CDR3 is 16 amino acids long.

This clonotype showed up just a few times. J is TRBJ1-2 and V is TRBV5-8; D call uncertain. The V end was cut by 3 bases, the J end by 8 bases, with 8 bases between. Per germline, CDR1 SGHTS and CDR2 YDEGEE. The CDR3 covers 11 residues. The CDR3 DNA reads TGTGCCAGCAGCTCATTTAGCGGCTACACCTTC. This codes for CASSSFSGYTF.

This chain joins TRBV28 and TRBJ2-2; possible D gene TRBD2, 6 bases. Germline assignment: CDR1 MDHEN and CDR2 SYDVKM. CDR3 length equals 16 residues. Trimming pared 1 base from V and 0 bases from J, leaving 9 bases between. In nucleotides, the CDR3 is TGTGCCAGCAGTTTATTTAGCGGTGCGAACACCGGGGAGCTGTTTTTT. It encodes CASSLFSGANTGELFF.

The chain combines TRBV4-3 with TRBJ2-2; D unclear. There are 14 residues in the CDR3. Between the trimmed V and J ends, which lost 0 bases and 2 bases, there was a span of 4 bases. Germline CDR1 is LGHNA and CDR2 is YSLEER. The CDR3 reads CASSQDINTGELFF. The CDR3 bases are TGCGCCAGCAGCCAAGATATCAACACCGGGGAGCTGTTTTTT.

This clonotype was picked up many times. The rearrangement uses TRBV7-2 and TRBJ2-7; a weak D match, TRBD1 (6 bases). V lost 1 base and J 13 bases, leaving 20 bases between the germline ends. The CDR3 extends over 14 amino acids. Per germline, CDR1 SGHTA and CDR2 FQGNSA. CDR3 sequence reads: CASSLESQGHIHYF. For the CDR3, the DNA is TGTGCCAGCAGCTTAGAAAGCCAGGGGCACATTCATTACTTC. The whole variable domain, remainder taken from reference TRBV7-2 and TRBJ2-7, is GAGVSQSPSNKVTEKGKDVELRCDPISGHTALYWYRQSLGQGLEFLIYFQGNSAPDKSGLPSDRFSAERTGGSVSTLTIQRTQQEDSAVYLCASSLESQGHIHYFGPGTRLTVT.

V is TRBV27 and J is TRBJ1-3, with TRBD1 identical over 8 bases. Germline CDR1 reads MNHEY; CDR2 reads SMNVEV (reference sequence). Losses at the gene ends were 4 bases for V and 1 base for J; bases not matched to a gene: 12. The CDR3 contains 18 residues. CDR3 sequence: CASSYSRQGLGSGNTIYF. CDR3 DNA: TGTGCCAGCAGTTACAGCCGACAGGGGCTGGGGTCTGGAAACACCATATATTTT.

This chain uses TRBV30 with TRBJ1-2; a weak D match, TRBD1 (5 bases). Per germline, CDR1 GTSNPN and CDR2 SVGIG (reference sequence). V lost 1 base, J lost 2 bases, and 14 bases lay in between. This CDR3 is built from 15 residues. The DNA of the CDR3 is TGTGCCTGGAGTGGTGACAGATCCCGAAACTATGGCTACACCTTC. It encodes CAWSGDRSRNYGYTF.

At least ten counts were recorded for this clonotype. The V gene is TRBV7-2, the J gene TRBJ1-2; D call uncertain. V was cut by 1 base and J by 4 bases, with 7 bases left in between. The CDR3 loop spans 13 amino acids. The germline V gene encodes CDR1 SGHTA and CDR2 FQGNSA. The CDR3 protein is CASSLVAGYGYTF. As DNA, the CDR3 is TGTGCCAGCAGCTTAGTCGCAGGCTATGGCTACACCTTC. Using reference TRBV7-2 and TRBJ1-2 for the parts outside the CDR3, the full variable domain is GAGVSQSPSNKVTEKGKDVELRCDPISGHTALYWYRQSLGQGLEFLIYFQGNSAPDKSGLPSDRFSAERTGGSVSTLTIQRTQQEDSAVYLCASSLVAGYGYTFGSGTRLTVV.

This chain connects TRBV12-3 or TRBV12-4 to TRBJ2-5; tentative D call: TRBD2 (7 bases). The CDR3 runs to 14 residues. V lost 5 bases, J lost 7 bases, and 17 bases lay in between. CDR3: CASSPEGGAGTQYF. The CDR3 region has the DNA TGTGCCAGCAGTCCTGAAGGGGGGGCCGGGACCCAGTACTTC.

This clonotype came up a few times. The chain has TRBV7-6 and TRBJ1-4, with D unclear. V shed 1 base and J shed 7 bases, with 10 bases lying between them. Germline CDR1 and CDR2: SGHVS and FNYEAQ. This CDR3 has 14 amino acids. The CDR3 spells CASSLGGGVEKLFF. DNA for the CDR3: TGTGCCAGCAGCTTAGGAGGTGGGGTTGAAAAACTGTTTTTT.

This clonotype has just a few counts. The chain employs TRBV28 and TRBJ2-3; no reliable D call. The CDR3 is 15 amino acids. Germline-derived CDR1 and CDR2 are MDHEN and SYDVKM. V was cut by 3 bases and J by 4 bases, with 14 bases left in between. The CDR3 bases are TGTGCCAGCAGTTTGGTGATAGCCACCTCAGATACGCAGTATTTT. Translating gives CASSLVIATSDTQYF.

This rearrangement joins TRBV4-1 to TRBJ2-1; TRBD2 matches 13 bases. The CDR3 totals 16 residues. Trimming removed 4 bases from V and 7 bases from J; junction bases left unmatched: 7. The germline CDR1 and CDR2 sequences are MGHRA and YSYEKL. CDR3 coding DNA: TGCGCCAGCAGCCCGGGACTAGCGGGGCGGGGAAATGAGCAGTTCTTC. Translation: CASSPGLAGRGNEQFF.

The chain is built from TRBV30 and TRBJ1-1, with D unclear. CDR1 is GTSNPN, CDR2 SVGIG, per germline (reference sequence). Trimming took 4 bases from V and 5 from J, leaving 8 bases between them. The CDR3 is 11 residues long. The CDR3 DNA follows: TGTGCCTGGAAGGGAGGAACTGAAGCTTTCTTT. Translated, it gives CAWKGGTEAFF.

The CDR3 coding sequence is TGCAGTGCTAGAGAAGAAAGGCCCCAAGAGACCCAGTACTTC. Protein: CSAREERPQETQYF. The chain is built from TRBV20-1 and TRBJ2-5, with D unclear. V lost 0 bases to trimming and J lost 1 base, with 9 bases between them. CDR1 and CDR2 from the germline V gene are DFQATT and SNEGSKA (reference sequence). This CDR3 contains 14 residues.

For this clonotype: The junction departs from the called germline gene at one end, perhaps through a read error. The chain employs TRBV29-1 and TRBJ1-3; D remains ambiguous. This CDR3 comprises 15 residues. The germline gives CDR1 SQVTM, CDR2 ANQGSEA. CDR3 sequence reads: CSVEGSGPPGNSIYF. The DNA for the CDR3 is TGCAGCGTTGAAGGTTCCGGCCCCCCGGGAAACTCCATATATTTT.

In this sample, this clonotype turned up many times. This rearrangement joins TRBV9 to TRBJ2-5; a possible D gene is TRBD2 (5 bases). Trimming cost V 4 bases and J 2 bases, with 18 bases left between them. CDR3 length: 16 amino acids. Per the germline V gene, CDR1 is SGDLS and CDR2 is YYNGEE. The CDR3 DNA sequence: TGTGCCAGCAGCCCGGGTGCGGGCGGGTGGCAAGAGACCCAGTACTTC. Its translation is CASSPGAGGWQETQYF.

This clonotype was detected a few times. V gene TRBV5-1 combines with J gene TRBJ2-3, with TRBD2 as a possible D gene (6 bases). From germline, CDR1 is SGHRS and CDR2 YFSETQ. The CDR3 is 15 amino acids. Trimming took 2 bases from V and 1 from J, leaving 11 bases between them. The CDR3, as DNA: TGCGCCAGCAGCTTATTTCCTAGCGGCACAGATACGCAGTATTTT. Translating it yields CASSLFPSGTDTQYF.

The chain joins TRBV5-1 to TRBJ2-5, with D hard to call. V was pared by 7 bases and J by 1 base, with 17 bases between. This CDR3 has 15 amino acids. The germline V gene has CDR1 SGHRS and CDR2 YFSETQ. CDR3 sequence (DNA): TGCGCCAGCCGTTACTCCGTCCCGGGCCAAGAGACCCAGTACTTC. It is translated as CASRYSVPGQETQYF.

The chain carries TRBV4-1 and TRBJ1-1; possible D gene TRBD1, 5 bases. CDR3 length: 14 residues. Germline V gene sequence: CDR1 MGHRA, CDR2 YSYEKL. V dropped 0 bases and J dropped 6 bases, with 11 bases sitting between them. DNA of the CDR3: TGCGCCAGCAGCCAAGAAATTAGGGGACCTGAAGCTTTCTTT. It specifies CASSQEIRGPEAFF.

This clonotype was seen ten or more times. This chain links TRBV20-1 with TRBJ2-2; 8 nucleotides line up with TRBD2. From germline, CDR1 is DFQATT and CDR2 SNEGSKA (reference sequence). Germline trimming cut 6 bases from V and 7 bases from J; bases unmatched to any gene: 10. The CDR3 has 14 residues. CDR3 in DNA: TGCAGTGCCGGGCCGGGACTAGTAGACGGGGAGCTGTTTTTT. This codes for CSAGPGLVDGELFF.

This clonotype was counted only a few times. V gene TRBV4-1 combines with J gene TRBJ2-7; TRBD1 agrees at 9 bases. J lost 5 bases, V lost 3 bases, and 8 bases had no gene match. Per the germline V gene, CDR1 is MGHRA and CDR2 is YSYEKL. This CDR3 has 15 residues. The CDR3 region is CASSHPGTGQNEQYF. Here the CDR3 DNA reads TGCGCCAGCAGCCATCCTGGGACAGGGCAAAACGAGCAGTACTTC.

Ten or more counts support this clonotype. The CDR3 DNA sequence: TGTGCCAGCAGCCCGGGACTAGCGGGGGGGCCGGGCTACAATGAGCAGTTCTTC. Residues: CASSPGLAGGPGYNEQFF. The chain recombines TRBV6-5 with TRBJ2-1; 16 bases align to TRBD2. The germline V gene has CDR1 MNHEY and CDR2 SVGAGI. The length of the CDR3 is 18 residues. The V and J ends lost 6 bases and 3 bases, in that order; junction bases with no gene match: 8.

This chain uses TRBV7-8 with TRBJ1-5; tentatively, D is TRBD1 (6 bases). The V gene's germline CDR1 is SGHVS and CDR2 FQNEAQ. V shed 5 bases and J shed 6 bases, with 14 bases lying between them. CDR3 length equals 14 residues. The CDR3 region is CASSVREGVQPQHF. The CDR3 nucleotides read TGTGCCAGCAGCGTCAGAGAGGGGGTTCAGCCCCAGCATTTT.